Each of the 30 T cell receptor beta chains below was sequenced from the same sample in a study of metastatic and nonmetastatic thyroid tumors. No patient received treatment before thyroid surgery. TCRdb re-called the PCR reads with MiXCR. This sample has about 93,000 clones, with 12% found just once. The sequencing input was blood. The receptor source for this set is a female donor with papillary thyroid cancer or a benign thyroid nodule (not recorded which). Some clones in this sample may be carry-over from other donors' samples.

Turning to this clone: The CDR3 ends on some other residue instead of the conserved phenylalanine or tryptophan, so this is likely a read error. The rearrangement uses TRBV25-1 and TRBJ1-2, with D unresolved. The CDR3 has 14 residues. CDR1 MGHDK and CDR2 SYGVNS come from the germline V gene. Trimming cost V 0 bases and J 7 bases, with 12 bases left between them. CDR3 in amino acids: CASSEYGGRRGYTS. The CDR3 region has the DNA TGTGCCAGCAGTGAATACGGAGGTCGACGTGGCTACACCTCC.

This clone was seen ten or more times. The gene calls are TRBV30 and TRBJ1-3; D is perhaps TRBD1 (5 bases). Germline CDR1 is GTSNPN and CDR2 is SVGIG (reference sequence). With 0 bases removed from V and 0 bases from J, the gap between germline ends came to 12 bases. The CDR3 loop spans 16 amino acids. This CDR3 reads CAWSVRAGSSGNTIYF. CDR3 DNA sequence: TGTGCCTGGAGTGTACGGGCAGGGTCCTCTGGAAACACCATATATTTT.

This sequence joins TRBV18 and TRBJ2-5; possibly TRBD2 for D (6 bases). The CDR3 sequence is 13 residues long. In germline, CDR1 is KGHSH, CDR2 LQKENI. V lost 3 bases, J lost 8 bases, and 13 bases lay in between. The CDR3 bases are TGTGCCAGCTCACCGCTTCGAGCGGGTACCCAGTACTTC. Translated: CASSPLRAGTQYF.

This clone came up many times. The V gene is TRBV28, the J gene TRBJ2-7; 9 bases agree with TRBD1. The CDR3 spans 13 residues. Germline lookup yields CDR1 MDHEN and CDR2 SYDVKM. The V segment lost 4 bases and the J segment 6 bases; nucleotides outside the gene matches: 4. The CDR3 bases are TGTGCCAGCAGTTCCGGGACAGGGTCCGAGCAGTACTTC. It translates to CASSSGTGSEQYF.

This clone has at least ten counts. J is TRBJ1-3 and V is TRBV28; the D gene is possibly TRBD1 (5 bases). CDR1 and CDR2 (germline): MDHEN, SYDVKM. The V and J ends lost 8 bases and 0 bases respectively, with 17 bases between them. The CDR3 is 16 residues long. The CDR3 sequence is CASRGRDGNSGNTIYF. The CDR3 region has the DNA TGTGCCAGCCGGGGCCGGGACGGTAACTCTGGAAACACCATATATTTT.

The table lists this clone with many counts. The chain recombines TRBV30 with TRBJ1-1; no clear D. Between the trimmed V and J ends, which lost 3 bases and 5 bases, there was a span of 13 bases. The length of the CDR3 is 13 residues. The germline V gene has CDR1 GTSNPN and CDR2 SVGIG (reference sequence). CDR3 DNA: TGTGCCTGGAGGGAGAAGGGTCGGACTGAAGCTTTCTTT. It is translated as CAWREKGRTEAFF.

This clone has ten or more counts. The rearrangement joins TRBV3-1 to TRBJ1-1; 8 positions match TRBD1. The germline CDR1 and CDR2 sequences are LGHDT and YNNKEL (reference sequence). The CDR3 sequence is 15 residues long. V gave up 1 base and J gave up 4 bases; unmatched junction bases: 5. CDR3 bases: TGTGCCAGCAGCCAAGGCTGGGACAGGAGCACTGAAGCTTTCTTT. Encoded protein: CASSQGWDRSTEAFF.

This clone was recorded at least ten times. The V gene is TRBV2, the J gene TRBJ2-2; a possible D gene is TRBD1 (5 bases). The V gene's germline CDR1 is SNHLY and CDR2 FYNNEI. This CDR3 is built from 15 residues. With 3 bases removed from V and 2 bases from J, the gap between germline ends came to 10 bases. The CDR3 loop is CASSDMGPNTGELFF. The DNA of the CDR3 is TGTGCCAGCAGTGATATGGGGCCCAACACCGGGGAGCTGTTTTTT. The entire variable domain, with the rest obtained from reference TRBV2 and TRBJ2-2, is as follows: EPEVTQTPSHQVTQMGQEVILRCVPISNHLYFYWYRQILGQKVEFLVSFYNNEISEKSEIFDDQFSVERPDGSNFTLKIRSTKLEDSAMYFCASSDMGPNTGELFFGEGSRLTVL.

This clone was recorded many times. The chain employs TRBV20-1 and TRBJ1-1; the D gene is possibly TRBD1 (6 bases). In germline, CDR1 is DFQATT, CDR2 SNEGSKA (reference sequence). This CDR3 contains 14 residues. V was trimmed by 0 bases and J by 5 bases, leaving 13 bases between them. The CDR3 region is CSARDGGGSTEAFF. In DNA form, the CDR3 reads TGCAGTGCTAGAGATGGGGGCGGGAGTACTGAAGCTTTCTTT.

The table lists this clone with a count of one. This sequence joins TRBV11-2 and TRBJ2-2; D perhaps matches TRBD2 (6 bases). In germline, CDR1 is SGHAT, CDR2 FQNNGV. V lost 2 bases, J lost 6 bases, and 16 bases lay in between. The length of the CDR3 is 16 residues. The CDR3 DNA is TGTGCCAGCAGCTTATATGGAGGCCGGAGGGCCGGGGAGCTGTTTTTT. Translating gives CASSLYGGRRAGELFF.

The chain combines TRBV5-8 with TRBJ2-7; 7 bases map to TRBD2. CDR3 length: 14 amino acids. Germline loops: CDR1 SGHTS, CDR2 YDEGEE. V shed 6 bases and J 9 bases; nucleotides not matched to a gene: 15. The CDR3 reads CASTSWAGEAWQYF. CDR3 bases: TGTGCCAGCACCTCTTGGGCGGGAGAGGCGTGGCAGTACTTC.

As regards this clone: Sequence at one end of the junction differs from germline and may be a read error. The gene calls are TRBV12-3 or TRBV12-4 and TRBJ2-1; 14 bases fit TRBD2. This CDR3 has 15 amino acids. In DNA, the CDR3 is TGTTCCAGCAGTTCGACTAGCGGGGGGGCCAGTGAGCAGTTCTTC. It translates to CSSSSTSGGASEQFF.

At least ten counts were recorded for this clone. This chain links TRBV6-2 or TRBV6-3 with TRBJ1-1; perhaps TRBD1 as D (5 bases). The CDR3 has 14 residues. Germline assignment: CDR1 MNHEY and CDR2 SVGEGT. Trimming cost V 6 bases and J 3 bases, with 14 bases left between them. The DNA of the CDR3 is TGTGCCAGCAGCCCCCCACGGGGGGACACTGAAGCTTTCTTT. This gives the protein CASSPPRGDTEAFF.

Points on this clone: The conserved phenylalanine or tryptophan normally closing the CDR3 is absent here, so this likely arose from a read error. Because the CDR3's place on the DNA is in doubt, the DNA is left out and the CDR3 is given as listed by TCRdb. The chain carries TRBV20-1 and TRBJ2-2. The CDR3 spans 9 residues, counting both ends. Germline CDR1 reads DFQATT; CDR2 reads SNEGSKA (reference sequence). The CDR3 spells CSARGRLAG.

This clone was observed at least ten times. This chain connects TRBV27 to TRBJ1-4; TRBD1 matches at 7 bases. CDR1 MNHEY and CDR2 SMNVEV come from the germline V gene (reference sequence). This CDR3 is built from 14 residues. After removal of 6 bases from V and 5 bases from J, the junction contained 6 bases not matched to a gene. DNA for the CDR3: TGTGCCAGCAGCTCCCAGGGGGGCAATGAAAAACTGTTTTTT. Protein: CASSSQGGNEKLFF.

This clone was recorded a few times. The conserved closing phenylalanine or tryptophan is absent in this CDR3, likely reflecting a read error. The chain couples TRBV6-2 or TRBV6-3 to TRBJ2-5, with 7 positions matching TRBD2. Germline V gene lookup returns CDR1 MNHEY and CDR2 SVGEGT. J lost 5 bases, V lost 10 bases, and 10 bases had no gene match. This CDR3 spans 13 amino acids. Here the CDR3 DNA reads TGTGCCACCATGGGGGGGGGACGCGAGACCCAGTACCTC. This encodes CATMGGGRETQYL.

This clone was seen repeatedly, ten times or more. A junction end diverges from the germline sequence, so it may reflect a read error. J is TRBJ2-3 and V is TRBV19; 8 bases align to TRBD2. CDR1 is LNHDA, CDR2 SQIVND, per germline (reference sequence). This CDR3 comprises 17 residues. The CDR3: CVSSIFSSGSVTDTQYF. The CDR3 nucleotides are TGTGTCAGTAGTATTTTTTCCAGCGGGAGCGTAACAGATACGCAGTATTTT. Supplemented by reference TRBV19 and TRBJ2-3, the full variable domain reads DGGITQSPKYLFRKEGQNVTLSCEQNLNHDAMYWYRQDPGQGLRLIYYSQIVNDFQKGDIAEGYSVSREKKESFPLTVTSAQKNPTAFYLCVSSIFSSGSVTDTQYFGPGTRLTVL.

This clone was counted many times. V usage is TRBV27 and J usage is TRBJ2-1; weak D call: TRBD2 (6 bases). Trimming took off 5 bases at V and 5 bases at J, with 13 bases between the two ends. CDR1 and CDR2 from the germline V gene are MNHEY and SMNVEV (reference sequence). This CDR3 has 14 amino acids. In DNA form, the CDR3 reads TGTGCCAGCAGTCCCCGGGACTCTCACAATGAGCAGTTCTTC. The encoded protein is CASSPRDSHNEQFF.

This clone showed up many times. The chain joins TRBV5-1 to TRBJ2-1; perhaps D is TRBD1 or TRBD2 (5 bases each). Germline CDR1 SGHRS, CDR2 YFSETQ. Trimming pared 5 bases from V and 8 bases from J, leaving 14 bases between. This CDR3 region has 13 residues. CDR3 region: CASSKPGGDEQFF. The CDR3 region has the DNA TGCGCCAGCAGTAAACCTGGGGGAGATGAGCAGTTCTTC.

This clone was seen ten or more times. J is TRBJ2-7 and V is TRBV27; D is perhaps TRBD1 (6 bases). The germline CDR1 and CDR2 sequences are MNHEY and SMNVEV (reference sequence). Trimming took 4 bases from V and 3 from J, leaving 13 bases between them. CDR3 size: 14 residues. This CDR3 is CASSWDTSGYEQYF. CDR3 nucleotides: TGTGCCAGCAGTTGGGACACTAGTGGCTACGAGCAGTACTTC.

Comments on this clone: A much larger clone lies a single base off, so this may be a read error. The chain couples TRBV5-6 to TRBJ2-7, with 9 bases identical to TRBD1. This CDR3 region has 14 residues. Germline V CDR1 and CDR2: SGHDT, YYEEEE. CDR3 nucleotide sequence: TGTGCCAGCAGCCTACAGGGACAGGGTTTCGAGCAGCACTTC. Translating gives CASSLQGQGFEQHF.

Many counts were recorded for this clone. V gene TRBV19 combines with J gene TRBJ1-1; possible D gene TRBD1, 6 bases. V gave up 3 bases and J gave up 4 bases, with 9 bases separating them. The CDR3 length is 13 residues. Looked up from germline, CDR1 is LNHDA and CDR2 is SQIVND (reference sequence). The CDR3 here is CASSMTGITEAFF. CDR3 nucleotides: TGTGCCAGTAGTATGACAGGCATCACTGAAGCTTTCTTT.

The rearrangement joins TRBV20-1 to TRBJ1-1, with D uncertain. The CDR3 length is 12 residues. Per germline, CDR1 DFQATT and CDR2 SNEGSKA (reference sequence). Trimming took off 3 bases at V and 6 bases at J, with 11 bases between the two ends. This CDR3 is CSARVLGSEAFF. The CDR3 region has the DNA TGCAGTGCTAGGGTTTTGGGCTCTGAAGCTTTCTTT.

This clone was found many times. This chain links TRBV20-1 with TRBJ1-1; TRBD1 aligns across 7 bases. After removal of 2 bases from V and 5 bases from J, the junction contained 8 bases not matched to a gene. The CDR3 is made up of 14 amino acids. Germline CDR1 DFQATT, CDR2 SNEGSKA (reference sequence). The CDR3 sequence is CSARPVSGGTEAFF. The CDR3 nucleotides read TGCAGTGCTAGACCTGTCTCAGGGGGGACTGAAGCTTTCTTT.

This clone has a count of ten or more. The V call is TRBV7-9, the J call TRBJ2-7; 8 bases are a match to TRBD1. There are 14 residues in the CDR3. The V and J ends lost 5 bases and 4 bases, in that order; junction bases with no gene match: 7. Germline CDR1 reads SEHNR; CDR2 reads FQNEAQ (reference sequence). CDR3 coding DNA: TGTGCCAGCAGCCGGCCGGGACAGGCGTACGAGCAGTACTTC. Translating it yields CASSRPGQAYEQYF.

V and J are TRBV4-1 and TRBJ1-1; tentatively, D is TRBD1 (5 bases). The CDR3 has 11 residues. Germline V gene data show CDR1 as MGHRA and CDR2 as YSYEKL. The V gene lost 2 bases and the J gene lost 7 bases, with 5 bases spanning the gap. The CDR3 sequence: CASSQQGEAFF. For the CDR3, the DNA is TGCGCCAGCAGCCAACAGGGTGAAGCTTTCTTT.

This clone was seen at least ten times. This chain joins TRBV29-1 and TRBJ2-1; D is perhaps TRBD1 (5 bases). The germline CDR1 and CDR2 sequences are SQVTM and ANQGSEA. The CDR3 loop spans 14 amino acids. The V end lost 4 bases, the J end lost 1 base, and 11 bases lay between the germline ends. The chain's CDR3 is CSVAAQGSYNEQFF. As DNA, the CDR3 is TGCAGCGTTGCTGCGCAGGGATCCTACAATGAGCAGTTCTTC.

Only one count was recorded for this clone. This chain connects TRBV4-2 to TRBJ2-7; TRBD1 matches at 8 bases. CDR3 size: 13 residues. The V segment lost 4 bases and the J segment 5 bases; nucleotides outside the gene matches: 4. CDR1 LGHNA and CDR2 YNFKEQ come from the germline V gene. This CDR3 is CASSLSDRDEQYF. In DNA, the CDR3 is TGTGCCAGCAGCCTATCGGACAGGGACGAGCAGTACTTC.

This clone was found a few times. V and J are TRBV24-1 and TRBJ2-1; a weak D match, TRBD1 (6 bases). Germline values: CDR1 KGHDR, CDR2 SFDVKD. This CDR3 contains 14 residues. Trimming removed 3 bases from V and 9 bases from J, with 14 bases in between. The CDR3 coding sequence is TGTGCCACCAGTGATCCGGGACATTCCTGTGAGCAGTTCTTC. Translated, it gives CATSDPGHSCEQFF.

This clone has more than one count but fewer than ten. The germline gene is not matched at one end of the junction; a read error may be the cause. CDR3 sequence (DNA): TGCGCCAGCAGTCTGACAGGGACTGAGCAGCTCTTC. Residues: CASSLTGTEQLF. The gene calls are TRBV6-2 or TRBV6-3 and TRBJ2-1; TRBD1 might be the D (7 bases). CDR3 length: 12 residues. Germline CDR1 and CDR2: MNHEY and SVGEGT.